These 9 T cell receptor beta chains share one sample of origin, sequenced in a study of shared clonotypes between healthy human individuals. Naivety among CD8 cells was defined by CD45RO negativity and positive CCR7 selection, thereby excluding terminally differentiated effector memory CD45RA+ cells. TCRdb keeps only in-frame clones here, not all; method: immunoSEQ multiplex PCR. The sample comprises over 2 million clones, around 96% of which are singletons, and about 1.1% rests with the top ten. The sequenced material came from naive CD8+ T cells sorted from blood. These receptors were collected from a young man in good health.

The CDR3 here is CASRSGAPLINQPQHF. The CDR3 region has the DNA TGTGCCAGCAGGTCGGGGGCGCCATTAATAAATCAGCCCCAGCATTTT. The V gene is TRBV6-9, the J gene TRBJ1-5; D is perhaps TRBD1 (6 bases). The V end was cut by 6 bases, the J end by 4 bases, with 19 bases between. The germline V gene has CDR1 MNHGY and CDR2 SVAAGI. The CDR3 runs to 16 residues.

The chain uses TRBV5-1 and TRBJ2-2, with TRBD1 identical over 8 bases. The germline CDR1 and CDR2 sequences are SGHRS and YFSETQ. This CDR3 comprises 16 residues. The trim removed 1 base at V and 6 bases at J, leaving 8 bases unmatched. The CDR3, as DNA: TGCGCCAGCAGCTTGTGGGCAGGGGGCGCGTCCGGGGAGCTGTTTTTT. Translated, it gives CASSLWAGGASGELFF.

This CDR3 is CASRDRGGYEQYF. The CDR3 nucleotides are TGTGCCAGCAGGGATAGGGGGGGCTACGAGCAGTACTTC. V gene TRBV6-1 combines with J gene TRBJ2-7; the D gene is possibly TRBD2 (7 bases). CDR1 MNHNS and CDR2 SASEGT come from the germline V gene. The CDR3 covers 13 residues. The V gene lost 6 bases and the J gene lost 3 bases, with 12 bases spanning the gap.

CDR3 in amino acids: CASSFSGQSYEQYF. The CDR3 nucleotides are TGTGCCAGCAGTTTTTCGGGACAATCCTACGAGCAGTACTTC. V and J are TRBV6-1 and TRBJ2-7; D might be TRBD1 (6 bases). Germline lookup yields CDR1 MNHNS and CDR2 SASEGT. The V and J ends lost 5 bases and 1 base respectively, with 12 bases between them. The CDR3 sequence is 14 residues long.

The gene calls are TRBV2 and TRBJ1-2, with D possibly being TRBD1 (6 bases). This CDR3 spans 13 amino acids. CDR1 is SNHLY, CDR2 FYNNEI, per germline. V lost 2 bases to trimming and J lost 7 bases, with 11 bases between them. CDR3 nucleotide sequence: TGTGCCAGCAGTGAAATGTCAGGGGCTGGCTACACCTTC. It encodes CASSEMSGAGYTF. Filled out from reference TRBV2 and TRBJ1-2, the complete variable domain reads EPEVTQTPSHQVTQMGQEVILRCVPISNHLYFYWYRQILGQKVEFLVSFYNNEISEKSEIFDDQFSVERPDGSNFTLKIRSTKLEDSAMYFCASSEMSGAGYTFGSGTRLTVV.

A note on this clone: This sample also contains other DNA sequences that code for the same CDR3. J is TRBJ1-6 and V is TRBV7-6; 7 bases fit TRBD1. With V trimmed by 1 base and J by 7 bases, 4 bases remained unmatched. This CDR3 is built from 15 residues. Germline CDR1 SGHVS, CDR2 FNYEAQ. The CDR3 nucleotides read TGTGCCAGCAGCTTAGGACAGGGTTTAAATTCACCCCTCCACTTT. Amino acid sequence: CASSLGQGLNSPLHF.

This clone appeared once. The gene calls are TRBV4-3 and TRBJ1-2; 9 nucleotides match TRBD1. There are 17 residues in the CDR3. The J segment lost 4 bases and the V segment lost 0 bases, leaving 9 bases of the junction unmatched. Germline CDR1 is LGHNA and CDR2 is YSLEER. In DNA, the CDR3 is TGCGCCAGCAGCCAAGAGGCTTTCGAGACAGGGGGCTATGGCTACACCTTC. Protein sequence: CASSQEAFETGGYGYTF.

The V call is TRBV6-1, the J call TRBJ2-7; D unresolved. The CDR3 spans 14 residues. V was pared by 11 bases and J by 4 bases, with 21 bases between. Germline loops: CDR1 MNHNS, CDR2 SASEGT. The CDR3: CASQETPVGYEQYF. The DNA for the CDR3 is TGTGCCTCCCAGGAGACTCCGGTAGGATACGAGCAGTACTTC.

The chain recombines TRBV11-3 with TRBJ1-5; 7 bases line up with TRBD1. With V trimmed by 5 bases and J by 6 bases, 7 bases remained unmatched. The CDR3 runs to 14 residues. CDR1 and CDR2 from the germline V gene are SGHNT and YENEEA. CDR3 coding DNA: TGTGCCAGCAGCCGGGGGAGGGGGCGTCAGCCCCAGCATTTT. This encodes CASSRGRGRQPQHF.